This T cell receptor (beta chain) comes out of a study of Tregs in tolerant kidney transplant recipients. Findings and limits, study-wide: Findings come from small patient numbers and require larger validation. Tregs expanded with activated donor B cells seemed most donor-specific.

V was cut by 2 bases and J by 4 bases, with 27 bases left in between. There are 19 residues in the CDR3. Germline V gene data show CDR1 as SGHRS and CDR2 as YFSETQ. The protocol was immunoSEQ multiplex PCR, while the TCRdb copy is restricted to in-frame clones and leaves out a portion. There are approximately 260,000 clones in the sample; roughly 80% occur only once, and 0.55% to 0.65% lies in the top ten. Thawed PBMCs were FACS-sorted into unstimulated CD4+CD25+CD127- regulatory T cells, CD4+CD25- non-regulatory cells, CD4 and CD8 cells. Concerning this clone: What it binds is unknown.

This chain links TRBV5-1 with TRBJ1-1, with a tentative D call TRBD1 (5 bases). This clonotype was obtained from a human donor in good health. The sequenced sample consisted of CD4+ T cells from blood. This chain's CDR3 is CASSLETIGALAGVTEAFF. In DNA form, the CDR3 reads TGCGCCAGCAGCTTAGAGACTATTGGGGCCCTAGCGGGAGTCACTGAAGCTTTCTTT.